This T cell receptor beta chain was profiled in a study of shared clonotypes between healthy human individuals (dated by TCRdb to the early 2020s). About the study as a whole: The cohort included three men and a couple of women between 18 and 49 years of age. For each donor, CD4 naive and CD4 memory were each run on three plates, CD8 naive on two plates, and CD8 memory on one plate. To estimate repertoire size and how much clonotype sharing occurs between individuals, the study deeply sequenced the blood TCR repertoires of roughly 5 healthy adults. Libraries were prepared and TCR repertoires were sequenced by different laboratories using diverse techniques, in order to increase sequencing depth and limit assay-specific biases. Per donor, leukapheresis produced somewhere between about 0.94 and 10 billion PBMCs. Study-wide conclusions, independent of this receptor: Because the study included only a small number of donors, the genetic and exposure-history diversity represented was limited. Sampling was restricted to blood, and TCR repertoires in tissues likely differ from the TCR repertoires found in blood. Compared with non-shared clonotypes, clonotypes shared by all four sorted-subset donors had higher generation probabilities. Pairwise subsampling indicated that sequencing depth was expected to affect the degree of clonotype sharing among donors. When a few donors were compared, the shared fraction of clonotypes was 5% to 6.5% for naive CD4, about 4% for naive CD8, roughly 2.3% for memory CD4, and 0.4% for memory CD8. Naive subsets generally had larger estimated clonotype richness than memory subsets. Rarefaction of sorted-subset datasets indicated incomplete sequencing despite the large sequencing depth.

The CDR3 sequence holds 16 residues, the cysteine and phenylalanine included. Only the CDR3 DNA is retained, 48 bases long and in frame from the first base. CDR1 and CDR2 were assigned from the germline V gene as KGHSH and LQKENI. Between the V and J ends, shortened by 2 bases and 2 bases respectively, the junction contains 15 bases. The donors were healthy, HIV-negative adults who had no recently reported acute infections or vaccinations. All donors were Caucasian adults living in Nashville, Tennessee, USA. Magnetic negative selection was used to enrich CD4+ T cells, after which naive cells were positively selected on CD45RA and the negative fraction became the memory subset. After blood collection by leukapheresis, PBMCs were isolated using Ficoll-Histopaque density gradient centrifugation and then cryopreserved in the vapor phase of liquid nitrogen. Analytical flow cytometry was used to check the purity and quantity of every magnetically sorted T cell population. From each sorted fraction, genomic DNA was isolated and quantified by UV absorbance on a Nanodrop 2000c.

Using the deep immunoSEQ assay, multiplex PCR amplified TCR CDR3 regions from genomic DNA. For each cell subset, the extracted genomic DNA was distributed evenly across all wells of several immunoSEQ 96-well plates, and each plate served as one replicate. Each replicate PCR for sorted subsets received around 200 ng genomic DNA, equal to roughly 30,000 T cell genomes. The purified libraries were quantified using a Qubit 3.0 fluorometer, sized with a Bioanalyzer 2100, and then quantified again using the KAPA Library Quantification kit. Every immunoSEQ 96-well plate was sequenced on a dedicated single-read 150-cycle Illumina NextSeq 550 flow cell. The published analysis was carried out like this. Because the immunoSEQ output held only junctional sequences and lacked quality scores, the filtering could not match the filtering applied to full-length reads. To assign V/J genes and CDR3, sequences were annotated using PyIR, a Python wrapper for IgBLAST v1.9, with IMGT germline references. Any read was removed if the V/J assignment was weak (E-value above 1e-6), the CDR3 was missing, or the read contained stop codons, out-of-frame junctions, or ambiguous translated residues. V3J clonotypes were defined as sequences sharing the same inferred V gene, J gene, and CDR3 amino acid sequence. The percentage overlap between two repertoires was calculated by dividing the number of shared unique clonotypes by the size of the smaller repertoire. Three approaches were used to assess repertoire richness: RTK rarefaction, the Chao1 estimator, and Recon v2.1 estimates of unobserved clonotypes. OLGA was used to compute generation probabilities for all TCRbeta clonotypes that the gDNA method yielded from a few donors. TCRdb re-hosts the immuneACCESS table, in-frame sequences only. Its copies lack some clones; in the studies checked, an unresolved V gene accounts for under half of them, and the cause for the rest is not known. The DNA was the basis for D and trimming; V, J and clone size are from that table. This sample gives 2,500,000 or so clones in total; around 90% of them show up just once. 0.3% to 0.4% of the sample is taken by the ten largest.

On this clone: Its recognized antigen is unknown. Per-base qualities were not stored, and no clone one base away is much larger.

The sequence was collected from a young man in good health. Some clones in this sample may be carry-over from other donors' samples. The chain couples TRBV18 to TRBJ2-5, with a tentative D call of TRBD1 or TRBD2, each matching 5 bases. The sample taken for sequencing was naive CD4+ T cells from PBMCs. According to the study, the label for this sample's cell subset or site signals: CD45RA+ positively selected. The CDR3 region has the sequence CASSPSGWDRQETQYF. The DNA reads TGTGCCAGCTCACCATCCGGTTGGGACCGGCAAGAGACCCAGTACTTC. The CDR3, completed at both ends by the reference TRBV18 and TRBJ2-5 genes, gives the full variable domain NAGVMQNPRHLVRRRGQEARLRCSPMKGHSHVYWYRQLPEEGLKFMVYLQKENIIDESGMPKERFSAEFPKEGPSILRIQQVVRGDSAAYFCASSPSGWDRQETQYFGPGTRLLVL.